This is a list of T cell receptor beta chains from one sample in a study of vaccination and CD4 T cells after COVID-19. TCRdb used MiXCR to reprocess the PCR reads, holding one entry per CDR3 protein. The top ten hold 5% to 6.5% of the sample, which has 35,000 to 45,000 distinct CDR3 sequences, 35% to 45% seen once. The sample consisted of CD4+ T cells from blood, taken about 7 months after SARS-CoV-2 vaccination. These receptors were obtained from a human donor who had recovered from COVID-19. The CDR3 runs from the conserved cysteine through the conserved F or W. The D gene is left open where the match is weak. Size tells how often a clone was seen (once, few, many) or the class of an expanded clone, and some rows leave it out.

NA few TRBJ2-3 TRBV2 TGTGCCAGCCAAGATGCATTCACAGATACGCAGTATTTT CASQDAFTDTQYF
TRBD2 few TRBJ2-1 TRBV6-1 TGTGCCAGCACGGCGGGAGAAGGTTTCAATGAGCAGTTCTTC CASTAGEGFNEQFF
TRBD1 NA TRBJ2-7 TRBV6-2/TRBV6-3 TGTGCCAGCAGTGGGAGACAGGGACACTCCTACGAGCAGTACTTC CASSGRQGHSYEQYF
TRBD1 NA TRBJ1-2 TRBV20-1 TGCAGTGCTAGACTAGACAGGGGGAGTTATGGCTACACCTTC CSARLDRGSYGYTF
NA NA TRBJ2-5 TRBV5-4 TGTGCCAGCAGCCGGAGGGGGCTAGAGACCCAGTACTTC CASSRRGLETQYF
TRBD1 NA TRBJ1-1 TRBV19 TGTGCCAGTAGTAGGGACAGGGTAGGGACTGAAGCTTTCTTT CASSRDRVGTEAFF
NA NA TRBJ1-2 TRBV27 TGTGCCAGCAGTTTATCTAACAGGGCTAACTATGGCTACACCTTC CASSLSNRANYGYTF
NA NA TRBJ1-2 TRBV20-1 TGCAGTGCTCAAGAAGCGGGGGAAGCTAACTATGGCTACACCTTC CSAQEAGEANYGYTF
TRBD2 NA TRBJ2-1 TRBV12-3/TRBV12-4 TGTGCCAGCAGTTTTTCCGGCGGGAGGTTCAATGAGCAGTTCTTC CASSFSGGRFNEQFF
TRBD2 NA TRBJ2-2 TRBV27 TGTGCCAGCGGGACTAGCGTTGGGACCGGGGAGCTGTTTTTT CASGTSVGTGELFF
TRBD1 NA TRBJ2-7 TRBV7-9 TGTGCCAGCAGCAGCCCCCCGGACAGGGCCTCCCCCTACGAGCAGTACTTC CASSSPPDRASPYEQYF
TRBD2 NA TRBJ2-7 TRBV20-1 TGCAGTGCCTCGGGACTAGCCGCCTACGAGCAGTACTTC CSASGLAAYEQYF
NA few TRBJ1-5 TRBV28 TGTGCCAGCACTGGAGGGGCTCAGCCCCAGCATTTT CASTGGAQPQHF
TRBD1 few TRBJ1-5 TRBV20-1 TGCAGTGTCGAATCCGGGACAGGGGCGGATAGCAATCAGCCCCAGCATTTT CSVESGTGADSNQPQHF
NA NA TRBJ1-6 TRBV6-1 TGTGCCAGCGGCCGGGGGTGGGAAAATTCACCCCTCCACTTT CASGRGWENSPLHF
NA NA TRBJ2-7 TRBV7-9 TGTGCCAGCAGCAAAGAGTACGAGCAGTACTTC CASSKEYEQYF
TRBD2 many TRBJ2-7 TRBV28 TGTGCCAGCAGCCCTGGGACTAGCGGGAAGCAGTACTTC CASSPGTSGKQYF
NA NA TRBJ1-5 TRBV10-2 TGCGCCAGCAGTGAGTATCAGGTCAATCAGCCCCAGCATTTT CASSEYQVNQPQHF
NA few TRBJ1-1 TRBV5-4 TGTGCCAGCAGCTTAGGGGTTCCCAGGCGGGACACTGAAGCTTTCTTT CASSLGVPRRDTEAFF
NA once TRBJ2-1 TRBV11-3 TGTGCCAGCAGCTCGTCGAGGGCAAAGTCAAACAATGAGCAGTTCTTC CASSSSRAKSNNEQFF
NA once TRBJ2-7 TRBV7-2 TGTGCCAGCAGCGGCCGGGACGGGGTCAGCGAGCAGTACTTC CASSGRDGVSEQYF
NA NA TRBJ2-6 TRBV5-3 TGTGCCAGCAGCTTGTTCACAGGATCAACTGGGGCCAACGTCCTGACTTTC CASSLFTGSTGANVLTF
NA few TRBJ2-7 TRBV28 TGTGCCAGCTCCCTCGCGTCCTCGGGGGAGCAGTACTTC CASSLASSGEQYF
NA NA TRBJ1-6 TRBV7-2 TGTGCCAGCAGCAACCGGAGCGGGGGGAATTCACCCCTCCACTTT CASSNRSGGNSPLHF
NA few TRBJ2-7 TRBV21-1 TGTGCCAGGATGATTCAGCAGGGACCTCCCTACGAGCAGTACTTC CARMIQQGPPYEQYF
TRBD2 NA TRBJ2-2 TRBV20-1 TGCAGTGCTAGAGGGGGCGGGAGGGACACCGGGGAGCTGTTTTTT CSARGGGRDTGELFF
TRBD2 NA TRBJ2-7 TRBV7-6 TGTGCCAGCAGCTTAGGAGGGAGCGGGGACGAGCAGTACTTC CASSLGGSGDEQYF
NA NA TRBJ1-6 TRBV4-1 TGCGCCAGCAGCCAAGGGATGGCGAACTCCTATAATTCACCCCTCCACTTT CASSQGMANSYNSPLHF
TRBD2 NA TRBJ2-2 TRBV7-8 TGTGCCAGCAGCTTACATAGCGGGAGGGCCCCCGGGGAGCTGTTTTTT CASSLHSGRAPGELFF
TRBD1 NA TRBJ2-2 TRBV7-9 TGTGCCAGCAGCTTGGGACAGGGATCCATTAACACCGGGGAGCTGTTTTTT CASSLGQGSINTGELFF
TRBD2 NA TRBJ2-7 TRBV6-2/TRBV6-3 TGTGCCAGCACTAGACTAGCGTCTGGGTACGAGCAGTACTTC CASTRLASGYEQYF
NA NA TRBJ1-1 TRBV29-1 TGCAGCGTTGAAGATGTGGAGGCTGAAGCTTTCTTT CSVEDVEAEAFF
TRBD2 NA TRBJ2-1 TRBV7-6 TGTGCCAGCAGCTTATCGACAGGGGTTACTAGCGGGAGGGCCAATGAGCAGTTCTTC CASSLSTGVTSGRANEQFF
TRBD1 NA TRBJ2-7 TRBV7-2 TGTGCCAGCAGCGCGGGACAGGGTAGGGGCCAAAGCTCCTACGAGCAGTACTTC CASSAGQGRGQSSYEQYF
NA NA TRBJ1-1 TRBV28 TGTGCCAGCACGGACCAGGGGCGCGCTTTCTTT CASTDQGRAFF
TRBD1 few TRBJ1-2 TRBV15 TGTGCCACCCGGGACAGGGGCTTCTATGGCTACACCTTC CATRDRGFYGYTF
NA NA TRBJ1-2 TRBV7-8 TGTGCCAGCAGCTTATCTGACAGTGGCTACACCTTC CASSLSDSGYTF
TRBD2 NA TRBJ2-2 TRBV28 TGTGCCAGCAGTAAGGTTTGGCGGGAGGTCGGGGAGCTGTTTTTT CASSKVWREVGELFF
NA few TRBJ1-2 TRBV20-1 TGCAGTGCTAGTTCCACAGGGTTCAACTATGGCTACACCTTC CSASSTGFNYGYTF
NA NA TRBJ2-3 TRBV19 TGTGCCACCTCGTGGGCGCTAGGGGATACGCAGTATTTT CATSWALGDTQYF
TRBD2 NA TRBJ2-5 TRBV29-1 TGCAGCGTTGTATGGGCTAGCGGGGGGGTAGGGGAGACCCAGTACTTC CSVVWASGGVGETQYF
TRBD1 few TRBJ2-3 TRBV11-1 TGTGCCAGCAGCTTACTCGGACAGGAGTCAGATACGCAGTATTTT CASSLLGQESDTQYF
NA NA TRBJ2-7 TRBV7-9 TGTGCCAGCAGTCTCGGAGCATGGTACGAGCAGTACTTC CASSLGAWYEQYF
TRBD2 medium-sized TRBJ2-3 TRBV20-1 TGCAGTGCTAGAGATCCCGCTCTAGCGGTCATCACAGATACGCAGTATTTT CSARDPALAVITDTQYF
NA once TRBJ1-5 TRBV2 TGTGTCAGCAGGGATAGGACTGGGGATGATCAGCCCCAGCATTTT CVSRDRTGDDQPQHF
NA NA TRBJ1-1 TRBV6-1 TGTGCCAGCATGTCCGCACCTGAAGCTTTCTTT CASMSAPEAFF
NA few TRBJ2-5 TRBV7-9 TGTGCCAGCCTCCGGTCGGTTGGAGAGACCCAGTACTTC CASLRSVGETQYF
TRBD2 few TRBJ2-1 TRBV7-3 TGTGCCAGCAGGGATAGCGGGAGGGCCGGTGAGCAGTTCTTC CASRDSGRAGEQFF
NA medium-sized TRBJ2-2 TRBV5-8 TGTGCCAGCAGCTCCGGCTCTTCCGGGGAGCTGTTTTTT CASSSGSSGELFF
NA few TRBJ1-1 TRBV20-1 TGCAGTGCCGCCGGGGGCGGTGAAGCTTTCTTT CSAAGGGEAFF
TRBD2 medium-sized TRBJ2-3 TRBV6-1 TGTGCCAGCAGCGACCTAGCGGGAGGGTCAGATACGCAGTATTTT CASSDLAGGSDTQYF
TRBD2 NA TRBJ2-7 TRBV7-2 TGTGCCAGCAGCCAGACTAGCGGAGACTCCTACGAGCAGTACTTC CASSQTSGDSYEQYF
TRBD1 few TRBJ1-5 TRBV6-1 TGTGCCAGCAGTGAAAACAGGGGGCGAGGGGATCAGCCCCAGCATTTT CASSENRGRGDQPQHF